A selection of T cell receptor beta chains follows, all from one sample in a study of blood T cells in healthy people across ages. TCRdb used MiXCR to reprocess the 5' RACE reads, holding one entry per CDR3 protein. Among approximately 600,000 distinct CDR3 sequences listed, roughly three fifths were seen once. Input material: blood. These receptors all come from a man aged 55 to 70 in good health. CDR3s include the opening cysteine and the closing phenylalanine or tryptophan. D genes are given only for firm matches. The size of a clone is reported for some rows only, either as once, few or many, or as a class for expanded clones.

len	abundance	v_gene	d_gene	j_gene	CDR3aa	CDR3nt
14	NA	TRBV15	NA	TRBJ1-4	CATSRTPGSEKLFF	TGTGCCACCAGCAGAACCCCCGGGAGTGAAAAACTGTTTTTT
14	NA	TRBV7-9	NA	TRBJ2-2	CASSVQANTGELFF	TGTGCCAGCAGCGTTCAGGCGAACACCGGGGAGCTGTTTTTT
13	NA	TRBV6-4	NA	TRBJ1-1	CASSPLGGSEAFF	TGTGCCAGCAGCCCCTTGGGGGGCTCTGAAGCTTTCTTT
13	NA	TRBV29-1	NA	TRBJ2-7	CSAEGQTAYEQYF	TGCAGCGCCGAGGGTCAGACCGCCTACGAGCAGTACTTC
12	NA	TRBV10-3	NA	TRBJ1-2	CAISESTAGYTF	TGTGCCATCAGTGAGTCGACAGCTGGCTACACCTTC
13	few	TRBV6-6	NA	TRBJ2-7	CASSGDGPYEQYF	TGTGCCAGCAGTGGGGACGGACCCTACGAGCAGTACTTC
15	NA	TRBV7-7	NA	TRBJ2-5	CASSLGGEFQETQYF	TGTGCCAGCAGCTTAGGGGGTGAATTCCAAGAGACCCAGTACTTC
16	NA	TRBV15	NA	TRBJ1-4	CATSRDPGRTNEKLFF	TGTGCCACCAGCAGAGATCCAGGGAGGACTAATGAAAAACTGTTTTTT
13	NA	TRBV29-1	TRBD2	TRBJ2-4	CSVPGSGGDIQYF	TGCAGCGTGCCCGGGTCGGGGGGGGACATTCAGTACTTC
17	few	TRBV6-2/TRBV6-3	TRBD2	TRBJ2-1	CASSYHQGLAIYNEQFF	TGTGCCAGCAGTTATCACCAGGGACTAGCGATTTACAATGAGCAGTTCTTC
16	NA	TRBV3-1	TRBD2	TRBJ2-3	CASSRRLAGETDTQYF	TGTGCCAGCAGCCGTCGACTAGCGGGGGAGACAGATACGCAGTATTTT
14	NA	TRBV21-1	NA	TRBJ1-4	CASSWGLGNEKLFF	NA
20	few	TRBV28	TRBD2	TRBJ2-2	CASSKGLAGDLNANTGELFF	TGTGCCAGCAGCAAAGGACTAGCGGGGGACCTAAACGCGAACACCGGGGAGCTGTTTTTT
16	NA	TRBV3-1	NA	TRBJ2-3	CASSHKPGRQGDTQYF	TGTGCCAGCAGCCACAAACCGGGACGGCAAGGAGATACGCAGTATTTT
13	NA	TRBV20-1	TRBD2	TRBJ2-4	CSTRGGVFDIQYF	TGCAGTACTCGGGGGGGCGTTTTCGACATTCAGTACTTC
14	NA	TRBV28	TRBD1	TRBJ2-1	CASRGQDGYNEQFF	TGTGCCAGCAGAGGACAGGACGGGTACAATGAGCAGTTCTTC
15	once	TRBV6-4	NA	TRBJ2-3	CASSEFSGSADTQYF	TGTGCCAGCAGTGAATTTAGCGGAAGTGCAGATACGCAGTATTTT
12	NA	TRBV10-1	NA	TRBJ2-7	CANTHKAYEQYF	TGCGCCAATACGCACAAGGCCTACGAGCAGTACTTC
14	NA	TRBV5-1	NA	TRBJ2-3	CASSSLSSRDTQYF	TGCGCCAGCAGCTCCCTGAGTAGCAGAGATACGCAGTATTTT
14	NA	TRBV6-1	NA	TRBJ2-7	CASSTMDGSYEQYF	TGTGCCAGCAGTACGATGGACGGTTCCTACGAGCAGTACTTC
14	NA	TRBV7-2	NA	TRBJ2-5	CASSVQGGEETQYF	TGTGCCAGCAGCGTACAGGGGGGGGAGGAGACCCAGTACTTC
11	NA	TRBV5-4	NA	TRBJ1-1	CASSLTAEAFF	TGTGCCAGCAGCTTGACCGCTGAAGCTTTCTTT
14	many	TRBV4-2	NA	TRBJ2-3	CASSQDPGPFPQYF	TGTGCCAGCAGCCAAGATCCCGGACCGTTCCCGCAGTATTTT
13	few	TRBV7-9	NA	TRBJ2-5	CAIVVGSRETQYF	TGTGCCATCGTAGTCGGTAGCAGAGAGACCCAGTACTTC
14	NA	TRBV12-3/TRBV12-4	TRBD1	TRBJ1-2	CASRVTGGAEGYTF	TGTGCCAGCAGGGTCACAGGGGGCGCGGAAGGCTACACCTTC
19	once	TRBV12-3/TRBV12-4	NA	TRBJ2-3	CASSFQETQYFGPGTTQYF	NA
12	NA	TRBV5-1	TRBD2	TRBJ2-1	CASSLTSGEQFF	TGCGCCAGCAGCTTGACTAGCGGGGAGCAGTTCTTC
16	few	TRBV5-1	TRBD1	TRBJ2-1	CASMPRTGGSYNEQFF	TGCGCCAGCATGCCCAGGACAGGCGGCTCCTACAATGAGCAGTTCTTC
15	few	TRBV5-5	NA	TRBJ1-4	CASSQPQFSDEKLFF	TGTGCCAGCAGCCAACCACAGTTTTCGGATGAAAAACTGTTTTTT
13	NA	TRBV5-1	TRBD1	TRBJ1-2	CASSPPGQGRRTF	TGCGCCAGCAGCCCACCGGGACAGGGTCGGCGCACCTTC
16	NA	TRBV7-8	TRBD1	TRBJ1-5	CASSLVGGQANQPQHF	TGTGCCAGCAGCTTAGTAGGCGGACAGGCAAATCAGCCCCAGCATTTT
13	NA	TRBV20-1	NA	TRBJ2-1	CSAAVGILDEQFF	TGCAGTGCAGCCGTCGGTATTCTGGATGAGCAGTTCTTC
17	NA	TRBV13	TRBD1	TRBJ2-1	CASSLGTLAGGYNEQFF	TGTGCCAGCAGCTTAGGAACCTTGGCAGGGGGCTACAATGAGCAGTTCTTC
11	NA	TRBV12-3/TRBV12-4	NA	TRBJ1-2	CASGADYGYTF	TGTGCCAGCGGTGCAGACTATGGCTACACCTTC
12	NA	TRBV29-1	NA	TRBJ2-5	CSVGRPPETQYF	TGCAGCGTGGGACGGCCGCCCGAGACCCAGTACTTC
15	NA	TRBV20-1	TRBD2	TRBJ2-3	CSASRTSGVSDTQYF	TGCAGTGCTTCGCGAACTAGCGGGGTGTCAGATACGCAGTATTTT
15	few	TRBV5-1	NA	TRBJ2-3	CASRAGTSASDTQYF	TGCGCCAGCAGGGCCGGGACCTCCGCCTCAGATACGCAGTATTTT
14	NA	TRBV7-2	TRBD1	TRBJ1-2	CASSLVRQGDGYTF	TGTGCCAGCAGCTTAGTACGACAGGGGGATGGCTACACCTTC
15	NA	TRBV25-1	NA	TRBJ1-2	CASSEQYPLNYGYTF	TGTGCCAGCAGTGAACAGTACCCCCTTAACTATGGCTACACCTTC
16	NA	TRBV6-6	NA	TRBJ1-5	CASSPTVGGGNQPQHF	TGTGCCAGCAGTCCGACGGTGGGAGGGGGCAATCAGCCCCAGCATTTT
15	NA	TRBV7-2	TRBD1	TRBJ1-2	CASSLEGASVEGYTF	TGTGCCAGCAGCTTAGAGGGGGCTTCCGTCGAGGGCTACACCTTC
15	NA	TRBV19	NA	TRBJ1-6	CASSPNLQGGSPLHF	TGTGCCAGTAGTCCAAATCTACAGGGTGGTTCACCCCTCCACTTT
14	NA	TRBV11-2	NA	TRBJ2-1	CASSLDLTSNEQFF	TGTGCCAGCAGCTTAGACTTAACTAGCAATGAGCAGTTCTTC
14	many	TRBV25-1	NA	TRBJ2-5	CASSEFLAQETQYF	TGTGCCAGCAGTGAATTTCTAGCACAAGAGACCCAGTACTTC
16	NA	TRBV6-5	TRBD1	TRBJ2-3	CASSLGQGVLSDTQYF	TGTGCCAGCAGTTTAGGACAGGGTGTTTTGTCAGATACGCAGTATTTT
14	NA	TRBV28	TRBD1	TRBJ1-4	CASRETGAAEKLFF	TGTGCCAGCAGGGAGACAGGGGCGGCTGAAAAACTGTTTTTT
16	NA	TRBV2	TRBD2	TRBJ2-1	CASNLARSGGAGVLFF	TGTGCCAGCAACCTTGCTCGCAGCGGGGGGGCCGGTGTGCTGTTCTTC
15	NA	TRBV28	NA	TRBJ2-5	CASSFSSRPQETQYF	TGTGCCAGCAGTTTTAGCAGTAGGCCCCAAGAGACCCAGTACTTC
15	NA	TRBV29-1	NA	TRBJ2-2	CSAGGRTGNTGELFF	TGCAGCGCCGGGGGACGGACCGGGAACACCGGGGAGCTGTTTTTT
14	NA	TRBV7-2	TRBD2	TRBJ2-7	CASSLVAGDYEQYF	TGTGCCAGCAGCTTAGTGGCGGGGGACTACGAGCAGTACTTC
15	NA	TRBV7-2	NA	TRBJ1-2	CASSLGFGSNYGYTF	TGTGCCAGCAGCTTAGGGTTCGGTTCTAACTATGGCTACACCTTC
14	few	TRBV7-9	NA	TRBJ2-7	CASSPGRRSYEQYF	TGTGCCAGCAGCCCAGGGCGGAGGTCCTACGAGCAGTACTTC